This TCR beta chain was recorded in a study of shared clonotypes between healthy human individuals (dated by TCRdb to about 2020). Regarding the study in general: The cohort comprised a couple of women and a few men aged 18 to 49 years. To increase sequencing depth and limit assay-specific biases, different laboratories used diverse techniques to prepare libraries and sequence TCR repertoires. The study deeply sequenced blood TCR repertoires of five healthy adults to estimate repertoire size and the extent of clonotype sharing between individuals. Leukapheresis yielded between about 0.9 and 10 billion PBMCs per donor. For each donor, CD4 naive and CD4 memory were each given three plates, CD8 naive was given two plates, and CD8 memory was given one plate. On the study overall, not on this receptor specifically: Sharing across a few donors was observed for approximately 4.6% of naive CD4, 3% to 3.5% of naive CD8, roughly 2.4% of memory CD4, and around 0.4% of memory CD8 clonotypes. Pairwise subsampling led to the expectation that sequencing depth would affect the degree of clonotype sharing among donors. Even with the large sequencing depth, rarefaction of the sorted-subset datasets indicated that sequencing was incomplete. Sampling was restricted to blood, and TCR repertoires in tissue are likely to differ from TCR repertoires in blood. Naive subsets generally had larger estimated clonotype richness than memory subsets did. Compared with non-shared clonotypes, the clonotypes found in all four sorted-subset donors had higher generation probabilities. The genetic and exposure-history diversity represented was limited by the small number of donors.

Using the deep immunoSEQ assay, TCR CDR3 regions were amplified from genomic DNA by multiplex PCR. Extracted genomic DNA from each cell subset was distributed evenly across all wells of several immunoSEQ 96-well plates, and each plate was treated as a replicate. For sorted subsets, approximately 210 ng genomic DNA, equal to about 30,000 T cell genomes, was loaded into each replicate PCR. The purified libraries were quantified using a Qubit 3.0 fluorometer, sized with a Bioanalyzer 2100, and then quantified again using the KAPA Library Quantification kit. Every immunoSEQ 96-well plate was sequenced on a dedicated single-read 150-cycle Illumina NextSeq 550 flow cell. The paper's data handling went like this. Because the immunoSEQ output held only junctional sequences and lacked quality scores, the filtering could not match the filtering applied to full-length reads. To assign V/J genes and CDR3, sequences were annotated against IMGT germline references using PyIR, a Python wrapper for IgBLAST v1.9. Reads were removed for weak V/J assignments (E-value above 1e-6), missing CDR3, stop codons, out-of-frame junctions, or ambiguous translated residues. V3J clonotypes were defined as sequences sharing an identical inferred V gene, J gene, and CDR3 amino acid sequence. Percentage overlap between repertoires was calculated by dividing the number of shared unique clonotypes by the size of the smaller repertoire. RTK rarefaction, the Chao1 estimator, and Recon v2.1 estimates of unobserved clonotypes were used to assess repertoire richness. Generation probabilities were computed with OLGA for all TCRbeta clonotypes obtained by the gDNA method from several donors. The table was pulled from immuneACCESS by TCRdb, which kept in-frame rearrangements only. Such tables lose some clones; where checked, under half of the loss comes from unresolved V genes, and the rest has no known cause. That table furnishes V, J and clone size, whereas the DNA furnished D and trimming. For this sample there are under 2,500,000 clones; approximately 94% appear just once. Approximately 0.13% of the sample goes to the ten largest clones.

Comments on this clone: The antigen it binds to is not known. No much larger clone exists at a distance of one base, and base qualities are not known.

The donors were healthy, HIV-negative adults who had no recently reported acute infections or vaccinations. Only Caucasian adults living in Nashville, Tennessee, USA were represented among the donors. CD4+ T cells were enriched by magnetic negative selection, after which naive cells were positively selected on CD45RA and the negative fraction was taken as the memory subset. After blood collection by leukapheresis, PBMCs were isolated using Ficoll-Histopaque density gradient centrifugation and then cryopreserved in the vapor phase of liquid nitrogen. Analytical flow cytometry was used to check the purity and quantity of every magnetically sorted T cell population. Genomic DNA was isolated from each sorted fraction and quantified by UV absorbance on a Nanodrop 2000c. The germline V gene sets CDR1 to SGHTA and CDR2 to FQGNSA. The CDR3 has 12 amino acids, counting the end cysteine and phenylalanine. The sequence is cut down to CDR3 DNA, 36 bases in frame from base 1. At the junction V is shortened by 2 bases and J by 7 bases, with 9 bases in between.

Sequencing used naive CD4+ T cells sorted from blood. This sample's cell subset or site label indicates: CD45RA+ positively selected. The source is a young man in good health. The V gene is TRBV7-2 and the J gene is TRBJ2-7, with TRBD2 as a weak D call on 5 bases. Here the CDR3 is given as CASSLLEREQYF. Read as DNA, the sequence is TGTGCCAGCAGCTTACTTGAGCGGGAGCAGTACTTC.